Following are 23 T cell receptor beta chains from one sample sequenced in a study of blood T cell repertoires in COVID-19. Here immunoSEQ multiplex PCR was the method, and the copy in TCRdb shows in-frame clones only, minus some. The sample has roughly 140,000 clones, around nine tenths seen once. The specimen was peripheral blood. These receptors originate from a woman in her 40s with acute or convalescent COVID-19.

The genes are TRBV6-5 and TRBJ2-7; 11 bases fit TRBD1. CDR1 MNHEY and CDR2 SVGAGI come from the germline V gene. V was clipped by 4 bases and J by 0 bases; unmatched bases: 5. The CDR3 extends over 16 amino acids. The DNA for the CDR3 is TGTGCCAGCAGTTCCTACGGGACAGGGGGCTCCTACGAGCAGTACTTC. This translates into CASSSYGTGGSYEQYF.

J is TRBJ1-1 and V is TRBV6-5; no firm D call. The germline V gene has CDR1 MNHEY and CDR2 SVGAGI. This CDR3 is built from 14 residues. The V gene lost 6 bases and the J gene lost 0 bases, with 11 bases spanning the gap. CDR3 DNA sequence: TGTGCCAGCAGCCTCTCCCTCCTGAACACTGAAGCTTTCTTT. It yields the protein CASSLSLLNTEAFF.

This sequence joins TRBV4-1 and TRBJ2-1; 13 positions match TRBD2. Germline-derived CDR1 and CDR2 are MGHRA and YSYEKL. The V gene end was trimmed by 3 bases and the J gene end by 5 bases; junction bases not matched to a gene: 10. The CDR3 is 18 amino acids. Written as DNA, the CDR3 is TGCGCCAGCAGCCAGAGCAGCACTAGCGGGGGGGCGCACAATGAGCAGTTCTTC. Amino acids: CASSQSSTSGGAHNEQFF.

V usage is TRBV18 and J usage is TRBJ1-3, with D maybe TRBD1 (6 bases). In germline, CDR1 is KGHSH, CDR2 LQKENI. With 4 bases removed from V and 2 bases from J, the gap between germline ends came to 12 bases. The CDR3 is 15 residues long. CDR3 residues: CASSRTEGTGNTIYF. The CDR3 region has the DNA TGTGCCAGCTCACGGACAGAGGGGACTGGAAACACCATATATTTT. Supplemented by reference TRBV18 and TRBJ1-3, the full variable domain reads NAGVMQNPRHLVRRRGQEARLRCSPMKGHSHVYWYRQLPEEGLKFMVYLQKENIIDESGMPKERFSAEFPKEGPSILRIQQVVRGDSAAYFCASSRTEGTGNTIYFGEGSWLTVV.

J is TRBJ2-1 and V is TRBV6-4, with 12 bases that match TRBD1. Germline assignment: CDR1 MRHNA and CDR2 SNTAGT. V lost 2 bases, J lost 8 bases, and 10 bases stayed unmatched. This CDR3 spans 17 amino acids. CDR3 nucleotide sequence: TGTGCCAGCAGTGACGTCCCCGGGACAGGGGGCGGCGATGAGCAGTTCTTC. It specifies CASSDVPGTGGGDEQFF.

This sequence joins TRBV3-1 (or the pseudogene TRBV3-2) and TRBJ2-5; TRBD1 matches at 9 bases. In germline, CDR1 is LGHDT, CDR2 YNNKEL (reference sequence). This CDR3 spans 16 amino acids. Germline trimming cut 1 base from V and 5 bases from J; bases unmatched to any gene: 8. The CDR3 nucleotides are TGTGCCAGCAGCCAAGTCCAGACAGGGGGGGAGGAGACCCAGTACTTC. Translating gives CASSQVQTGGEETQYF.

This sequence joins TRBV6-2 or TRBV6-3 and TRBJ1-1; tentative D call: TRBD1 (6 bases). Germline assignment: CDR1 MNHEY and CDR2 SVGEGT. Trimming cost V 0 bases and J 0 bases, with 8 bases left between them. This CDR3 comprises 15 residues. CDR3 in DNA: TGTGCCAGCAGTTACTCCGGACAGTTGAACACTGAAGCTTTCTTT. The encoded protein is CASSYSGQLNTEAFF.

The chain is built from TRBV5-5 and TRBJ2-7, with 10 bases lining up with TRBD2. V was pared by 5 bases and J by 3 bases, with 8 bases of the junction left unmatched. CDR3 length equals 15 residues. The germline V gene has CDR1 SGHKS and CDR2 YYEKEE (reference sequence). The CDR3 DNA reads as TGTGCCAGCAGTTTACTAGCGGGGCCATACTACGAGCAGTACTTC. This sequence encodes CASSLLAGPYYEQYF.

This clone was observed once. J is TRBJ2-3 and V is TRBV7-3, with 8 bases lining up with TRBD2. CDR3 length equals 14 residues. V was pared by 1 base and J by 6 bases, with 3 bases of the junction left unmatched. Looked up from germline, CDR1 is SGHTA and CDR2 is FQGTGA. CDR3 in DNA: TGTGCCAGCAGCTTAAGGGCGGGAGGCGATACGCAGTATTTT. Translation: CASSLRAGGDTQYF.

The chain combines TRBV9 with TRBJ1-6, with 9 bases that match TRBD1. This CDR3 contains 15 residues. CDR1 SGDLS and CDR2 YYNGEE come from the germline V gene. The J segment lost 5 bases and the V segment lost 5 bases, leaving 5 bases of the junction unmatched. The CDR3 sequence is CASREDRGNNSPLHF. CDR3 coding DNA: TGTGCCAGCAGGGAGGACAGGGGCAATAATTCACCCCTCCACTTT. Complete variable domain (other parts from reference TRBV9 and TRBJ1-6): DSGVTQTPKHLITATGQRVTLRCSPRSGDLSVYWYQQSLDQGLQFLIQYYNGEERAKGNILERFSAQQFPDLHSELNLSSLELGDSALYFCASREDRGNNSPLHFGNGTRLTVT.

The chain combines TRBV27 with TRBJ1-2; TRBD1 agrees at 7 bases. V was clipped by 0 bases and J by 8 bases; unmatched bases: 6. There are 14 residues in the CDR3. The germline gives CDR1 MNHEY, CDR2 SMNVEV (reference sequence). The CDR3 reads CASSLSKGGWGYTF. In DNA, the CDR3 is TGTGCCAGCAGTTTATCGAAAGGGGGCTGGGGCTACACCTTC.

The chain has TRBV7-3 and TRBJ2-2; D possibly corresponds to TRBD2 (6 bases). The CDR3 runs to 14 residues. V lost 8 bases and J lost 0, with 10 bases in between. The germline CDR1 and CDR2 sequences are SGHTA and FQGTGA. CDR3 sequence (DNA): TGTGCCAGCCAATCTAGCGCGAACACCGGGGAGCTGTTTTTT. It translates to CASQSSANTGELFF.

The table lists this clone with a few counts. The V call is TRBV27, the J call TRBJ2-7, with D perhaps TRBD1 (5 bases). The CDR3 contains 14 residues. CDR1 is MNHEY and CDR2 is SMNVEV in the germline V gene (reference sequence). Between the trimmed V and J ends, which lost 3 bases and 3 bases, there was a span of 12 bases. CDR3 nucleotides: TGTGCCAGCAGTTTTAGGGGTTCCGTCTACGAGCAGTACTTC. Translating gives CASSFRGSVYEQYF.

The gene calls are TRBV18 and TRBJ1-3; possibly TRBD1 for D (5 bases). Germline V gene lookup returns CDR1 KGHSH and CDR2 LQKENI. The V end was cut by 2 bases, the J end by 4 bases, with 15 bases between. The CDR3 spans 16 residues. CDR3 coding DNA: TGTGCCAGCTCACCAACCATGACAGTAGCCGGAAACACCATATATTTT. This translates into CASSPTMTVAGNTIYF.

The rearrangement uses TRBV7-3 and TRBJ1-1, with D possibly matching TRBD1 (6 bases). Germline V gene data show CDR1 as SGHTA and CDR2 as FQGTGA. Deletions cut 5 bases from V and 4 bases from J, with 14 bases between. The CDR3 contains 14 residues. The CDR3 sequence is CASSLQGFGTEAFF. As DNA, the CDR3 is TGTGCCAGCAGCCTACAGGGTTTTGGCACTGAAGCTTTCTTT.

The rearrangement links TRBV28 to TRBJ1-6; 8 nucleotides agree with TRBD1. With 6 bases clipped from V and 8 bases from J, the junction kept 9 bases outside the gene matches. The germline gives CDR1 MDHEN, CDR2 SYDVKM. The CDR3 is 15 amino acids. This chain's CDR3 is CASSPRTGRDSPLHF. The CDR3 DNA sequence: TGTGCCAGCAGCCCTCGGACAGGGCGAGATTCACCCCTCCACTTT.

This sequence joins TRBV30 and TRBJ1-2, with D possibly being TRBD1 (5 bases). Per the germline V gene, CDR1 is GTSNPN and CDR2 is SVGIG (reference sequence). Between the trimmed V and J ends, which lost 0 bases and 4 bases, there was a span of 15 bases. This CDR3 is 15 amino acids long. CDR3 sequence: CAWSVGQGGPYGYTF. CDR3 nucleotides: TGTGCCTGGAGTGTAGGCCAGGGAGGGCCCTATGGCTACACCTTC.

This rearrangement joins TRBV5-5 to TRBJ2-3; D perhaps matches TRBD1 (5 bases). Germline loops: CDR1 SGHKS, CDR2 YYEKEE (reference sequence). The CDR3 covers 14 residues. Trimming removed 4 bases from V and 6 bases from J, with 15 bases in between. The CDR3 DNA follows: TGTGCCAGCAGCGTGGGGCTGCCGAGGGATACGCAGTATTTT. Amino acid sequence: CASSVGLPRDTQYF.

This chain uses TRBV5-1 with TRBJ2-2, with TRBD1 as a possible D gene (6 bases). The V end was cut by 6 bases, the J end by 5 bases, with 17 bases between. The CDR3 length is 15 residues. Germline-derived CDR1 and CDR2 are SGHRS and YFSETQ. The CDR3 region has the DNA TGCGCCAGCACGGAACAGGGTGGGGCAACCGGGGAGCTGTTTTTT. The encoded protein is CASTEQGGATGELFF. Together with reference TRBV5-1 and TRBJ2-2, the CDR3 gives the full variable domain: KAGVTQTPRYLIKTRGQQVTLSCSPISGHRSVSWYQQTPGQGLQFLFEYFSETQRNKGNFPGRFSGRQFSNSRSEMNVSTLELGDSALYLCASTEQGGATGELFFGEGSRLTVL.

The rearrangement joins TRBV7-6 to TRBJ2-3; 7 bases are shared with TRBD2. Germline V CDR1 and CDR2: SGHVS, FNYEAQ. The CDR3 runs to 14 residues. The V gene end was trimmed by 7 bases and the J gene end by 1 base; junction bases not matched to a gene: 5. The CDR3 protein is CASTWAGGTDTQYF. The DNA of the CDR3 is TGTGCCAGCACTTGGGCGGGAGGCACAGATACGCAGTATTTT. The whole variable domain, remainder taken from reference TRBV7-6 and TRBJ2-3, is GAGVSQSPRYKVTKRGQDVALRCDPISGHVSLYWYRQALGQGPEFLTYFNYEAQQDKSGLPNDRFSAERPEGSISTLTIQRTEQRDSAMYRCASTWAGGTDTQYFGPGTRLTVL.

V and J are TRBV4-1 and TRBJ1-1, with D tentatively TRBD1 (5 bases). In germline, CDR1 is MGHRA, CDR2 YSYEKL. The CDR3 runs 13 residues. V dropped 5 bases and J dropped 4 bases, with 11 bases sitting between them. In DNA form, the CDR3 reads TGCGCCAGCAGCTACGGGGGGAGCACTGAAGCTTTCTTT. This translates into CASSYGGSTEAFF.

The chain uses TRBV28 and TRBJ1-2; 9 nucleotides agree with TRBD1. The CDR3 runs to 15 residues. Germline assignment: CDR1 MDHEN and CDR2 SYDVKM. With V trimmed by 2 bases and J by 2 bases, 3 bases remained unmatched. The CDR3 region has the DNA TGTGCCAGCAGTTTAGGTGGGACAGGGAACTATGGCTACACCTTC. Translated, it gives CASSLGGTGNYGYTF.

In its sample, this clone was seen once. The chain uses TRBV18 and TRBJ1-4; possibly TRBD1 for D (5 bases). V gave up 1 base and J gave up 8 bases, with 8 bases separating them. Germline CDR1 and CDR2: KGHSH and LQKENI. This CDR3 comprises 13 residues. CDR3 in DNA: TGTGCCAGCTCACCACAGGCAGGGGAAAAACTGTTTTTT. Amino acid sequence: CASSPQAGEKLFF.